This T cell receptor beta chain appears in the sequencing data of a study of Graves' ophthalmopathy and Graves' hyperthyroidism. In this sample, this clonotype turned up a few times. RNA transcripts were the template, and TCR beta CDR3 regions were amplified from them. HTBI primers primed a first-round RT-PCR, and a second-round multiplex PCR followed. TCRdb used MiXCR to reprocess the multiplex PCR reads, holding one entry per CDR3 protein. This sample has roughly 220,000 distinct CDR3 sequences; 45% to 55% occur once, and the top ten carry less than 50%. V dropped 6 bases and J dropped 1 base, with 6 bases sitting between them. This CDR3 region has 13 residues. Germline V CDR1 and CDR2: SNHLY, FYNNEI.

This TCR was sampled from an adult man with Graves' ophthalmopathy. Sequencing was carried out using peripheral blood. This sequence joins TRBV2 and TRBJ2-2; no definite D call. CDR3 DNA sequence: TGTGCCAGCAGCTCCGAGAACACCGGGGAGCTGTTTTTT. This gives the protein CASSSENTGELFF.